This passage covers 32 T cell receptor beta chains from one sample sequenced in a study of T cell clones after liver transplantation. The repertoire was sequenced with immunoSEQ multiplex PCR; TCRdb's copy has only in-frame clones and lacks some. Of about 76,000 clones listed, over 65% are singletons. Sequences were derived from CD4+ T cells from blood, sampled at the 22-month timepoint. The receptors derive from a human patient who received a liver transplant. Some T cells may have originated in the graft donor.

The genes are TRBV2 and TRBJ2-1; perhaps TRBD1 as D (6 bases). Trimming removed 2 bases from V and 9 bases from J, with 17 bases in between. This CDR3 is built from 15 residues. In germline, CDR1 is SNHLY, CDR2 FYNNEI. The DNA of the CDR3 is TGTGCCAGCAGTGAAATCTCGTCAGGGGCGGGTGAGCAGTTCTTC. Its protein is CASSEISSGAGEQFF.

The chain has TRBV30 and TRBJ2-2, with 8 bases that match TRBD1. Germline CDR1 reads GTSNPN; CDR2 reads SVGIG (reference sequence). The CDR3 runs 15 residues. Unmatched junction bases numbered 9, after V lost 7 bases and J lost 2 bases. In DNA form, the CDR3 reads TGTGCCTCTACGACAGGGGCCCGAAACACCGGGGAGCTGTTTTTT. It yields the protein CASTTGARNTGELFF.

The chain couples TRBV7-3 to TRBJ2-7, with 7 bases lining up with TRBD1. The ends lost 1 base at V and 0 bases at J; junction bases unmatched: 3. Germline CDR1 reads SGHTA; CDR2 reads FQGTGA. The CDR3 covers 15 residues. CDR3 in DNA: TGTGCCAGCAGCTTAAATCCAGGGGGCTCCTACGAGCAGTACTTC. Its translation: CASSLNPGGSYEQYF.

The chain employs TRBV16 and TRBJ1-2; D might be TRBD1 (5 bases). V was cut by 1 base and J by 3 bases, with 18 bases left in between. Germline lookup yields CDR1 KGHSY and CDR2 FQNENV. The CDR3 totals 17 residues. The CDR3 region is CASSQYLGGTRDYGYTF. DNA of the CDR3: TGTGCCAGCAGCCAATACCTGGGGGGGACGCGGGACTATGGCTACACCTTC. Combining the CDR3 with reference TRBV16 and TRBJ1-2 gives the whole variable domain GEEVAQTPKHLVRGEGQKAKLYCAPIKGHSYVFWYQQVLKNEFKFLISFQNENVFDETGMPKERFSAKCLPNSPCSLEIQATKLEDSAVYFCASSQYLGGTRDYGYTFGSGTRLTVV.

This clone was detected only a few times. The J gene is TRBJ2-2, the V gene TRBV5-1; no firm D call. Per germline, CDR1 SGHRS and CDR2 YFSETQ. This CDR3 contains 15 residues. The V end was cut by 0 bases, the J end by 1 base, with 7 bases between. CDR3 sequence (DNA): TGCGCCAGCAGCTTGGGGGTACGGAACACCGGGGAGCTGTTTTTT. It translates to CASSLGVRNTGELFF.

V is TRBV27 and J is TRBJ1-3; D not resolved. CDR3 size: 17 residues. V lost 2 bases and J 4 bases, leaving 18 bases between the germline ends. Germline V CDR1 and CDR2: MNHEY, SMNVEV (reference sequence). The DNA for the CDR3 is TGTGCCAGCAGTTTAGTTGGTCCTTCCAGGCTGGGAAACACCATATATTTT. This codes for CASSLVGPSRLGNTIYF.

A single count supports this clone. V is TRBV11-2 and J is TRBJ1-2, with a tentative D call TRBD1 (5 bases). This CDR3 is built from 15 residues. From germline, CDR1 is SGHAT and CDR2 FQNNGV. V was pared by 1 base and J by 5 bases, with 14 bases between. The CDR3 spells CASSLGGRVGYGYTF. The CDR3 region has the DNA TGTGCCAGCAGCTTAGGAGGCAGGGTGGGGTATGGCTACACCTTC.

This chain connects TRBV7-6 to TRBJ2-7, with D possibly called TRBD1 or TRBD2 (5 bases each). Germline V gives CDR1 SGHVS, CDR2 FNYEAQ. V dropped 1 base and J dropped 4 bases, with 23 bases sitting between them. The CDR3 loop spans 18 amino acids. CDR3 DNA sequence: TGTGCCAGCAGCTTAGAAGGTAGGGGACCGACCAGAGCGTACGAGCAGTACTTC. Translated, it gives CASSLEGRGPTRAYEQYF.

This CDR3 reads CASSTTSSGANVLTF. CDR3 DNA sequence: TGCGCCAGCAGCACAACGAGCTCTGGGGCCAACGTCCTGACTTTC. V gene TRBV5-1 combines with J gene TRBJ2-6; no clear D gene. Trimming pared 4 bases from V and 0 bases from J, leaving 8 bases between. Germline V gives CDR1 SGHRS, CDR2 YFSETQ. The CDR3 is made up of 15 amino acids. Based on the CDR3 plus reference TRBV5-1 and TRBJ2-6, the full variable domain is KAGVTQTPRYLIKTRGQQVTLSCSPISGHRSVSWYQQTPGQGLQFLFEYFSETQRNKGNFPGRFSGRQFSNSRSEMNVSTLELGDSALYLCASSTTSSGANVLTFGAGSRLTVL.

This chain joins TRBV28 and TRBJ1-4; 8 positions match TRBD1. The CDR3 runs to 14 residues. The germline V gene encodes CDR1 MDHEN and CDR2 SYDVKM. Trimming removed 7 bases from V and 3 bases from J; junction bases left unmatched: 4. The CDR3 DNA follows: TGTGCCAGCAATATACAGGGGGCTAATGAAAAACTGTTTTTT. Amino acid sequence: CASNIQGANEKLFF.

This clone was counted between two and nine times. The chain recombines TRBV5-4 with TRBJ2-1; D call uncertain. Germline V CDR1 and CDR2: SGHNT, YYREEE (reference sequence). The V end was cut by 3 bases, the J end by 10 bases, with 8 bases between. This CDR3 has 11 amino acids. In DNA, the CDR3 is TGTGCCAGCAGCTCAACCTGGGAGCAGTTCTTC. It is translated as CASSSTWEQFF. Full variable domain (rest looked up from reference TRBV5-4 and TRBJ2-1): ETGVTQSPTHLIKTRGQQVTLRCSSQSGHNTVSWYQQALGQGPQFIFQYYREEENGRGNFPPRFSGLQFPNYSSELNVNALELDDSALYLCASSSTWEQFFGPGTRLTVL.

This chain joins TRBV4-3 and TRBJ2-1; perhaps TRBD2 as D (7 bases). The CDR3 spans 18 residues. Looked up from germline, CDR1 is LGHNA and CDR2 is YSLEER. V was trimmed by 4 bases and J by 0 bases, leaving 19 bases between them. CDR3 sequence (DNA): TGCGCCAGCAGCCCCCATAGGGGGGGCCGATTCTCCTACAATGAGCAGTTCTTC. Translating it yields CASSPHRGGRFSYNEQFF.

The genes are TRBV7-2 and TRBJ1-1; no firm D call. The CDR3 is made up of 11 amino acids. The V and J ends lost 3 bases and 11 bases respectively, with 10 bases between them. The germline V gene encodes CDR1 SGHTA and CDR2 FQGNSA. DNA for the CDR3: TGTGCCAGCAGCTTGGGAGAGTCGGCTTTCTTT. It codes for CASSLGESAFF.

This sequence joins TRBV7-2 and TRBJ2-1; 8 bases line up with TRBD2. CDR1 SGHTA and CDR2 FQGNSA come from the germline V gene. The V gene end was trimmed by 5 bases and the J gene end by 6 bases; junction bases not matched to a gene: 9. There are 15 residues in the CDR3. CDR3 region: CASSPGGPFGNEQFF. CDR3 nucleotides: TGTGCCAGCAGCCCGGGGGGGCCCTTCGGCAATGAGCAGTTCTTC.

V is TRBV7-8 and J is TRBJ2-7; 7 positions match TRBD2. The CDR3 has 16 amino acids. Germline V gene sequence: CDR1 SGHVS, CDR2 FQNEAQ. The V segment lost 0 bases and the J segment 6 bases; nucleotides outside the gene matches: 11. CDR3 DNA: TGTGCCAGCAGCTTAGCGGCGACAGCGGGGATGGTCGAGCAGTACTTC. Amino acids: CASSLAATAGMVEQYF.

The CDR3 protein is CASKVSGLYEQYF. In nucleotides, the CDR3 is TGTGCCAGCAAGGTGTCGGGGCTATACGAGCAGTACTTC. The chain combines TRBV11-2 with TRBJ2-7, with D tentatively TRBD1 or TRBD2 (5 bases each). Germline values: CDR1 SGHAT, CDR2 FQNNGV. The length of the CDR3 is 13 residues. The V and J ends lost 7 bases and 4 bases respectively, with 14 bases between them.

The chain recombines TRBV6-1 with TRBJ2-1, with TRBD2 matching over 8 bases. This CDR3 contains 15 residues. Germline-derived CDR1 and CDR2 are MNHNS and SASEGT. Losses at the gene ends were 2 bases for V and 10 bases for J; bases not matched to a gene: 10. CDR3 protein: CASSEWGTSSSEQFF. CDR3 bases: TGTGCCAGCAGTGAATGGGGGACTAGTTCATCCGAGCAGTTCTTC.

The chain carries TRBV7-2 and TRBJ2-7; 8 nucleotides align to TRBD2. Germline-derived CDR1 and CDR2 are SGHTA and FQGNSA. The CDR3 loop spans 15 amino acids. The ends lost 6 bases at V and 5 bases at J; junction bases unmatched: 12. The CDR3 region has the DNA TGTGCCAGCAGTGCTATGGGACTAGTATCAGACGAGCAGTACTTC. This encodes CASSAMGLVSDEQYF.

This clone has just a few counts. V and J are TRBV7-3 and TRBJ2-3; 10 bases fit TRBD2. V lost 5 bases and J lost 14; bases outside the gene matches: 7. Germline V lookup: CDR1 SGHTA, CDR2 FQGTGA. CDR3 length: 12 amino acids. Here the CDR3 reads CASSPERGGLYF. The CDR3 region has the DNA TGTGCCAGCAGCCCAGAGCGGGGGGGCTTGTATTTT.

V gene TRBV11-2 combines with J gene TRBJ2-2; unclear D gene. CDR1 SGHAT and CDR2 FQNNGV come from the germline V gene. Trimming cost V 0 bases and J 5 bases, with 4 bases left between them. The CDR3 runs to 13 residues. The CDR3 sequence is CASSLERTGELFF. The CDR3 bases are TGTGCCAGCAGCTTAGAACGTACCGGGGAGCTGTTTTTT.

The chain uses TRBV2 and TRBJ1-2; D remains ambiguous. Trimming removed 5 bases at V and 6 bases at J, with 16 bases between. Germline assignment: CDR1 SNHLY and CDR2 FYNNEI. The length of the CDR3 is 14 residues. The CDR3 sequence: CASSLPPGVDGYTF. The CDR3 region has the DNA TGTGCCAGCAGTCTCCCCCCGGGAGTAGATGGCTACACCTTC. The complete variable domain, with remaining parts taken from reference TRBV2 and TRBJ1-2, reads EPEVTQTPSHQVTQMGQEVILRCVPISNHLYFYWYRQILGQKVEFLVSFYNNEISEKSEIFDDQFSVERPDGSNFTLKIRSTKLEDSAMYFCASSLPPGVDGYTFGSGTRLTVV.

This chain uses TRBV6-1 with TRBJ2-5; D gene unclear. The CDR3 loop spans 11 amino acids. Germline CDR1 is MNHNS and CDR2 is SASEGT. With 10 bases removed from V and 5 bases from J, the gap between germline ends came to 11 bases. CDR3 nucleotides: TGTGCCACTACGAGCTGGGAGACCCAGTACTTC. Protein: CATTSWETQYF.

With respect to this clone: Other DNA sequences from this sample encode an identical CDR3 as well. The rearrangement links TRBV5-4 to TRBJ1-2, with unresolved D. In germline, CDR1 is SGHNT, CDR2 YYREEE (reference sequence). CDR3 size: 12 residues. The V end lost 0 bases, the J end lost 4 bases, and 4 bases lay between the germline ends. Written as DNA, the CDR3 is TGTGCCAGCAGCTTGGACGGCTATGGCTACACCTTC. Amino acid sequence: CASSLDGYGYTF.

This CDR3 reads CASSGRGGPLETQYF. The CDR3 nucleotides are TGTGCCAGCAGTGGGCGGGGGGGCCCGTTAGAGACCCAGTACTTC. The chain joins TRBV6-1 to TRBJ2-5, with 9 bases lining up with TRBD2. The CDR3 consists of 15 residues. CDR1 MNHNS and CDR2 SASEGT come from the germline V gene. J was trimmed by 4 bases and V by 4 bases; bases with no gene match: 7.

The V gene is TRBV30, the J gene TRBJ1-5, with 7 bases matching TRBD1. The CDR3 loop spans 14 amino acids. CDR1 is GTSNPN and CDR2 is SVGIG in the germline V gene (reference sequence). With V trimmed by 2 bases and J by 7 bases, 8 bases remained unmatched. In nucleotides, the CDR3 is TGTGCCTGGAGTCCACAGGGGATTGGGCAGCCCCAGCATTTT. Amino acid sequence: CAWSPQGIGQPQHF.

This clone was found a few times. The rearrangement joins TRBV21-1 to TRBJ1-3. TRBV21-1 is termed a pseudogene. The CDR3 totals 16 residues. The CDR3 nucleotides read TGTGCCAGCAGCAAAGTTGAGGGCCACTCTGGAAACACCATATATTTT. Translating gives CASSKVEGHSGNTIYF.

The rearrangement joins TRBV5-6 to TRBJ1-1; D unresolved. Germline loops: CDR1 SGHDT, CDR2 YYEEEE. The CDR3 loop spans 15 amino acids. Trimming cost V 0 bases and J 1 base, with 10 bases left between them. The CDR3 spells CASSLGSGENTEAFF. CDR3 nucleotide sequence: TGTGCCAGCAGCTTGGGGTCGGGTGAGAACACTGAAGCTTTCTTT.

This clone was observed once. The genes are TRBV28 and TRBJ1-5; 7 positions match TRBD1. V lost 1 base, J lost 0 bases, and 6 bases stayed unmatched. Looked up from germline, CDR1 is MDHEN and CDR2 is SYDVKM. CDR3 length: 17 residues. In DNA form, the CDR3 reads TGTGCCAGCAGTTTATTGGAGGGACAGAATAGCAATCAGCCCCAGCATTTT. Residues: CASSLLEGQNSNQPQHF.

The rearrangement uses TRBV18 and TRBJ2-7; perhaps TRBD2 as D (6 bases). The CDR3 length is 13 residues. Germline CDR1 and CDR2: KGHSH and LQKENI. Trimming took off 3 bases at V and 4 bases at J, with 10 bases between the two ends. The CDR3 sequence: CASSPRERYEQYF. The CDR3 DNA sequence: TGTGCCAGCTCACCCCGGGAGAGGTACGAGCAGTACTTC.

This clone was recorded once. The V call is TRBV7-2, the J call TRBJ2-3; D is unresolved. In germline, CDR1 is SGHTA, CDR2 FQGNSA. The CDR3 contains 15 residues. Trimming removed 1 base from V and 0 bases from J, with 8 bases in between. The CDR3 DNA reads TGTGCCAGCAGCTTAGGGCTGGGAAGCACAGATACGCAGTATTTT. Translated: CASSLGLGSTDTQYF. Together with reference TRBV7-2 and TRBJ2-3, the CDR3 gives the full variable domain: GAGVSQSPSNKVTEKGKDVELRCDPISGHTALYWYRQSLGQGLEFLIYFQGNSAPDKSGLPSDRFSAERTGGSVSTLTIQRTQQEDSAVYLCASSLGLGSTDTQYFGPGTRLTVL.

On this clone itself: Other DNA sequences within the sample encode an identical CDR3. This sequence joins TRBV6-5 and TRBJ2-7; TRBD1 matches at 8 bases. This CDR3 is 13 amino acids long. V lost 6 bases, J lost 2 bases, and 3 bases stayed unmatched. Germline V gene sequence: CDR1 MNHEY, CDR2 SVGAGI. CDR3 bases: TGTGCCAGCAGAGGACAGGGCGCCTACGAGCAGTACTTC. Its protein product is CASRGQGAYEQYF.

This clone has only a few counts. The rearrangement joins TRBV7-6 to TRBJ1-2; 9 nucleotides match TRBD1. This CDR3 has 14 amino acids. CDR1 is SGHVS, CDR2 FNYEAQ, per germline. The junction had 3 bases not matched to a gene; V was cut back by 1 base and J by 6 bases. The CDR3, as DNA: TGTGCCAGCAGCTTAGGACAGGGGGTCCATGGCTACACCTTC. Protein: CASSLGQGVHGYTF. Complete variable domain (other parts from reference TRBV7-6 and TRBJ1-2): GAGVSQSPRYKVTKRGQDVALRCDPISGHVSLYWYRQALGQGPEFLTYFNYEAQQDKSGLPNDRFSAERPEGSISTLTIQRTEQRDSAMYRCASSLGQGVHGYTFGSGTRLTVV.